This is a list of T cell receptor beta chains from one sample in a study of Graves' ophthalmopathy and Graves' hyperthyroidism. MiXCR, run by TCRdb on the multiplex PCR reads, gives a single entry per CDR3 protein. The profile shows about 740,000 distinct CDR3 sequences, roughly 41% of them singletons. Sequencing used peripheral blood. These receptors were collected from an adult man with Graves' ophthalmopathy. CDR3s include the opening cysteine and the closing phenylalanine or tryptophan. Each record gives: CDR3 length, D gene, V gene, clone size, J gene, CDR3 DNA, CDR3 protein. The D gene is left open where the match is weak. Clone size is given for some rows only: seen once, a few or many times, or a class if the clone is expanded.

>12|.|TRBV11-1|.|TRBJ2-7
TGTACCAGCAGCTTACCCTCCTACGAGCAGTACTTC
CTSSLPSYEQYF
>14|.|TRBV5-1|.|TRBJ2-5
TGCGCCAGCAGCGCGCCAGGGAACCAAGAGACCCAGTACTTC
CASSAPGNQETQYF
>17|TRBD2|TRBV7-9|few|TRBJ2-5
TGTGCCAGCAGCTTGTATCTTAGCGGGAGGGCCAGAGAGACCCAGTACTTC
CASSLYLSGRARETQYF
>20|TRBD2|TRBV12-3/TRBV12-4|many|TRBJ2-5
TGTGCCAGCAGTTTAGTCCCCTGGGGTGTTAGCGGGGGGCGGCAAGAGACCCAGTACTTC
CASSLVPWGVSGGRQETQYF
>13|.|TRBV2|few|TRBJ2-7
TGTGCCAGCAGCCCCGCACAGGTCTACGAGCAGTACTTC
CASSPAQVYEQYF
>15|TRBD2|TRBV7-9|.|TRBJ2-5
TGTGCCAGCAGCATTTCACTAGCGGGAGATGAGACCCAGTACTTC
CASSISLAGDETQYF
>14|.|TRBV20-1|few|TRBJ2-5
TGCAGTGCTAGAGATCCACGGAATCAAGAGACCCAGTACTTC
CSARDPRNQETQYF
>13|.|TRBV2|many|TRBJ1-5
TGTGCCAGCACGCGGGACAGCAATCAGCCCCAGCATTTT
CASTRDSNQPQHF
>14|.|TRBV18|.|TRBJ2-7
TGTGCCAGCTCCCTAGACAGGGTAGGGAGGGAGCAGTACTTC
CASSLDRVGREQYF
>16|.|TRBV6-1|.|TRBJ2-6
TGTGCCAGCAGTGAAAGGCAGGCTCGGGGGGCCAACGTCCTGACTTTC
CASSERQARGANVLTF
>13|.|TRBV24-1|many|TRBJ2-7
TGTGCCACCAGTGACCCGGGACGGCGCGAGCAGTACTTC
CATSDPGRREQYF
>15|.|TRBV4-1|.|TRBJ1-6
TGCGCCAGCAGCCAAGAGGTTCCGAGGCTTTCACCCCTCCACTTT
CASSQEVPRLSPLHF
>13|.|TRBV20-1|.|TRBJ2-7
TGCAGTGTCCGTGCTGTCGGGTCCTACGAGCAGTACTTC
CSVRAVGSYEQYF
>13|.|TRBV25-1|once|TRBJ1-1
TGTGCCAGCAGTTTTATCCGACAGAGTGAAGCTTTCTTT
CASSFIRQSEAFF
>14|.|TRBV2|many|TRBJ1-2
TGTGCCAGCAGTGAATCCCCCCTCAACTATGGCTACACCTTC
CASSESPLNYGYTF
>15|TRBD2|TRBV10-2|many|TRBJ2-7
TGCGCCAGCAGTGAGGGGATAGCGGGAAGCGACGAGCAGTACTTC
CASSEGIAGSDEQYF
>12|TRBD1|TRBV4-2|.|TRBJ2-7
TGTGCCAGCAACCCAGGGGGCTACGAGCAGTACTTC
CASNPGGYEQYF
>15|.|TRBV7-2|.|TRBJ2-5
TGTGCCAGCAGCTCAGGGGGGATTTACCAAGAGACCCAGTACTTC
CASSSGGIYQETQYF